The T cell receptor beta chain under discussion was sequenced for a study of blood T cell repertoires in COVID-19. Across the whole study: Sources were T cells, B-cell-depleted T cells, or PBMCs; the material itself was cDNA or gDNA.

In Seattle, patients joined the study during active infection and were tracked longitudinally. Sequencing was performed with immunoSEQ multiplex PCR; in TCRdb, only in-frame clones are kept and a portion is missing. This sample has 150,000 to 200,000 clones, with about 83% found just once. Germline-derived CDR1 and CDR2 are SGHNT and YYREEE (reference sequence). V trimming: 4 bases; J trimming: 6 bases; junction bases outside the gene matches: 11. CDR3 length: 15 residues. The sequencing sample was made of peripheral blood. This TCR was sampled from a woman between 65 and 79 years old with COVID-19, enrolled during active disease. The V call is TRBV5-4, the J call TRBJ2-7, with TRBD1 identical over 9 bases. CDR3 sequence reads: CASSEGQGWSSEQYF. Here the CDR3 DNA reads TGTGCCAGCAGCGAAGGACAGGGGTGGTCGAGCGAGCAGTACTTC.